The 8 T cell receptor beta chains below come from one sample, sequenced in a study of beta chain features in type 1 diabetes. The isolated RNA, all of it, was reverse transcribed, so expressed TCRB transcripts were what got sequenced. The repertoire was sequenced with immunoSEQ multiplex PCR; TCRdb's copy has only in-frame clones and lacks some. The table shows 200,000 to 250,000 clones, with roughly 70% occurring only once. Sequencing was performed on naive CD4+ T cells from blood. The source of these receptors is a man younger than 45 in good health.

The gene calls are TRBV29-1 and TRBJ2-1, with 9 positions matching TRBD1. V dropped 6 bases and J dropped 13; count of bases not matched to a gene: 10. Germline CDR1 reads SQVTM; CDR2 reads ANQGSEA. The CDR3 loop spans 12 amino acids. The CDR3: CSVGTGQTEQFF. The CDR3 DNA sequence: TGCAGCGTGGGGACAGGGCAAACCGAACAGTTCTTC.

Details on this clone: Distinct nucleotide sequences in the sample also encode this CDR3. The J gene is TRBJ2-1, the V gene TRBV4-3; no definite D call. This CDR3 is built from 15 residues. Between the trimmed V and J ends, which lost 0 bases and 2 bases, there was a span of 8 bases. The V gene's germline CDR1 is LGHNA and CDR2 YSLEER. CDR3 in DNA: TGCGCCAGCAGCCAAGATCGTCCAACCTACAATGAGCAGTTCTTC. Translated, it gives CASSQDRPTYNEQFF.

The chain employs TRBV25-1 and TRBJ1-3; D remains unclear. Germline V gene data show CDR1 as MGHDK and CDR2 as SYGVNS. Between the trimmed V and J ends, which lost 1 base and 1 base, there was a span of 8 bases. The length of the CDR3 is 15 residues. This CDR3 reads CASSEWAGSGNTIYF. The CDR3 DNA is TGTGCCAGCAGTGAATGGGCGGGTTCTGGAAACACCATATATTTT.

The J gene is TRBJ2-3, the V gene TRBV6-6; D not certain. CDR3 length: 13 amino acids. Germline-derived CDR1 and CDR2 are MNHNY and SVGAGI (reference sequence). Trimming removed 2 bases from V and 3 bases from J, with 6 bases in between. The CDR3 nucleotides read TGTGCCAGCAGTTACCCCTTAACAGATACGCAGTATTTT. Its translation is CASSYPLTDTQYF.

The sample holds a few counts of this clone. The chain is built from TRBV4-2 and TRBJ2-1; TRBD1 or TRBD2 may be the D gene (6 bases each). Germline V gene sequence: CDR1 LGHNA, CDR2 YNFKEQ. V lost 0 bases to trimming and J lost 4 bases, with 13 bases between them. CDR3 length: 16 amino acids. Here the CDR3 reads CASSQDEGGGYNEQFF. The CDR3 nucleotides read TGTGCCAGCAGCCAAGATGAGGGGGGTGGATACAATGAGCAGTTCTTC.

The chain uses TRBV30 and TRBJ1-1; no clear D. Between the trimmed V and J ends, which lost 5 bases and 2 bases, there was a span of 15 bases. Germline V gene lookup returns CDR1 GTSNPN and CDR2 SVGIG (reference sequence). The CDR3 loop spans 14 amino acids. In DNA form, the CDR3 reads TGTGCCTGGGGTCCTCCGGGAGTCAACACTGAAGCTTTCTTT. It specifies CAWGPPGVNTEAFF.

The J gene is TRBJ1-2, the V gene TRBV30; TRBD1 agrees at 10 bases. Per the germline V gene, CDR1 is GTSNPN and CDR2 is SVGIG (reference sequence). J was trimmed by 8 bases and V by 2 bases; bases with no gene match: 5. The CDR3 runs 13 residues. The CDR3: CAWSRQGAWGYTF. Here the CDR3 DNA reads TGTGCCTGGAGTAGACAGGGGGCCTGGGGCTACACCTTC.

The chain uses TRBV9 and TRBJ1-2; 9 bases are shared with TRBD1. CDR1 SGDLS and CDR2 YYNGEE come from the germline V gene. V was pared by 3 bases and J by 4 bases, with 10 bases of the junction left unmatched. The CDR3 consists of 16 residues. DNA for the CDR3: TGTGCCAGCAGCGCAGGACCGGGACAGGGAGTCTATGGCTACACCTTC. It specifies CASSAGPGQGVYGYTF.